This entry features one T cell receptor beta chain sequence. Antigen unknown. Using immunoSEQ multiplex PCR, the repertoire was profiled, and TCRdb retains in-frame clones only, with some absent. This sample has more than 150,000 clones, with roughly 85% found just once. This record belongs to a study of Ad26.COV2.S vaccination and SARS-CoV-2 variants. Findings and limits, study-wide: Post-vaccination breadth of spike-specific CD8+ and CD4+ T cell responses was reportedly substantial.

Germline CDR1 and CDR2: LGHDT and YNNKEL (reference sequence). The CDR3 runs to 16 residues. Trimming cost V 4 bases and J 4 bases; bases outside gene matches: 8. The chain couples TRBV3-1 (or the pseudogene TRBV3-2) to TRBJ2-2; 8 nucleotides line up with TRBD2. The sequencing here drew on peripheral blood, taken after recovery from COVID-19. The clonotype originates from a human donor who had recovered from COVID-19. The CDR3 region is CASSPWTSLSTGELFF. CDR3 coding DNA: TGTGCCAGCAGCCCTTGGACTAGCCTCTCCACCGGGGAGCTGTTTTTT.